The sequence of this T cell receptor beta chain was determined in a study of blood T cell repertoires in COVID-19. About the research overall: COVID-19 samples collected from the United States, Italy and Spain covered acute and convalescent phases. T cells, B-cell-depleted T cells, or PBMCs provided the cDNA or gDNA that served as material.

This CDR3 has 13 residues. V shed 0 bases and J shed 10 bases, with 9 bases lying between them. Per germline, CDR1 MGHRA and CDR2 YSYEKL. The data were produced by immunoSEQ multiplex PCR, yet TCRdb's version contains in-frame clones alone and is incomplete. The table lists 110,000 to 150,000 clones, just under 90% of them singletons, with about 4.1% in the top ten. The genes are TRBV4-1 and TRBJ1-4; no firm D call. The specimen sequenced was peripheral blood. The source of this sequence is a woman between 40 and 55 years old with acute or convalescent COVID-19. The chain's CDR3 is CASSQDPSRKLFF. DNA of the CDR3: TGCGCCAGCAGCCAAGATCCTTCCCGAAAACTGTTTTTT.